The rows below give T cell receptor beta chains drawn from one sample of a study of cytomegalovirus exposure and HLA in healthy donors. Assay used: immunoSEQ multiplex PCR; TCRdb lists only in-frame clones, some missing. Across under 200,000 clones, the top ten clones capture approximately 6.9% of the sample. Sequencing was done on a sample of PBMCs. The receptor set was obtained from a man younger than 45 in good health and CMV-seronegative. Each CDR3 is given with its conserved first and last residue. A D gene is named only where the DNA matches it firmly.

j_gene,d_gene,v_gene,CDR3nt,CDR3aa
TRBJ1-1,TRBD1,TRBV28,TGTGCCAGTGGGACCGGGACAGGGTCGTCCTCTGAAGCTTTCTTT,CASGTGTGSSSEAFF
TRBJ2-2,TRBD2,TRBV10-1,TGCGCCAGCAGCATAACGGGACTAGCGGGCGGCGGGGAGCTGTTTTTT,CASSITGLAGGGELFF
TRBJ1-2,NA,TRBV7-9,TGTGCCAGCAGCTTAGCCGGAGGGAGCGGCTACACCTTC,CASSLAGGSGYTF
TRBJ2-1,NA,TRBV20-1,TGCAGTGCTGGGAGGAGGGATGAGCAGTTCTTC,CSAGRRDEQFF
TRBJ2-7,TRBD1,TRBV13,TGTGCCAGCAGCTTAGACGACAGGGTGCAGGCGCAGTACTTC,CASSLDDRVQAQYF
TRBJ2-5,TRBD2,TRBV9,TGTGCCAGCAGCTATAGCGGGGAAGAGACCCAGTACTTC,CASSYSGEETQYF
TRBJ2-7,NA,TRBV15,TGTGCCACCAGCAGACATCGGGGGACGACGAGACCAGAGCAGTACTTC,CATSRHRGTTRPEQYF
TRBJ1-1,TRBD1,TRBV10-1,TGCGCCAGCAGCGTGGACAGGGGGCAAGGAGCTTTCTTT,CASSVDRGQGAFF
TRBJ2-1,NA,TRBV6-5,TGTGCCAGCAGCCTGGGCCAGGGGTTTAGAAAAGAGCAGTTCTTC,CASSLGQGFRKEQFF
TRBJ1-1,TRBD1,TRBV4-2,TGTGCCAGCAGCCAAGCTATCGGGACAGCGAACACTGAAGCTTTCTTT,CASSQAIGTANTEAFF
TRBJ2-7,TRBD1,TRBV28,TGTGCCAGCAGTTTACGACAGGGGGCGAGGGAGCAGTACTTC,CASSLRQGAREQYF
TRBJ2-3,NA,TRBV5-1,TGCGCCAGCAGCTTGGCCGGCACAGATACGCAGTATTTT,CASSLAGTDTQYF
TRBJ2-7,NA,TRBV10-3,TGTGCCATCAGTGATAACATGGTCTACGAGCAGTACTTC,CAISDNMVYEQYF
TRBJ1-1,TRBD1,TRBV7-2,TGTGCCAGCAGCTTAGCGGGACAGCTGAACACTGAAGCTTTCTTT,CASSLAGQLNTEAFF
TRBJ2-3,TRBD2,TRBV6-5,TGTGCCAGCAGTTCGGCTAGCGGGAGCGTAGATACGCAGTATTTT,CASSSASGSVDTQYF
TRBJ2-3,NA,TRBV30,TGTGCCTGGAGTGCCTTCAGGACTAGCACAGATACGCAGTATTTT,CAWSAFRTSTDTQYF
TRBJ1-2,TRBD1,TRBV10-2,TGCGCCAGCAGTGAGTCGTGGACAGGGACCACTGGCTACACCTTC,CASSESWTGTTGYTF
TRBJ2-7,NA,TRBV6-5,TGTGCCAGCAGTTACCCAGGCTACGAGCAGTACTTC,CASSYPGYEQYF